This TCR beta chain was observed in a study of tumor-infiltrating lymphocytes in primary liver carcinoma. Overall study: Measuring about 4 to 10 cm across, the tumors were staged as T1-T3 N0M0.

In its sample, this clonotype was seen many times. J lost 6 bases, V lost 6 bases, and 10 bases had no gene match. This CDR3 has 16 amino acids. Extraction of RNA together with DNA used roughly 19-31 mg of unsorted bulk tissue. Production of TCR beta cDNA used around 500 ng total RNA together with a constant-region primer. Three rounds of nested multiplex PCR with slightly modified ARM-PCR produced TCR beta libraries. The first two PCR rounds used TRBV1-TRBV30 forward primers with a C-beta reverse primer, nine to ten cycles each. TCRdb called the multiplex PCR reads again in MiXCR, with one record for every CDR3 protein. The sample carries under 90,000 distinct CDR3 sequences, roughly 72% recorded once.

This rearrangement joins TRBV12-3 or TRBV12-4 to TRBJ2-7; 14 nucleotides line up with TRBD2. The source is a man between 40 and 49 years old with primary liver carcinoma and hepatitis B virus infection. Sequencing input: liver tumor tissue from sampling region 1. Subset reported: tumor region T1, superior pole. The CDR3 is CASSTGLAGATGEQYF. The CDR3 DNA reads TGTGCCAGCAGCACGGGACTAGCGGGAGCAACCGGCGAGCAGTACTTC.